These T cell receptor beta chains were read from a single sample in a study of STAT5B mutations in CD4+ large granular lymphocyte leukemia. Repertoires were generated with immunoSEQ multiplex PCR, while TCRdb's copy carries only in-frame clones and drops some. The sample has 7,500 to 10,000 clones; roughly 80% are singletons. Sequencing input: PBMCs. All receptors derive from a man aged 55 to 70 with CD4+ T-cell large granular lymphocyte leukemia. Both conserved end residues are part of each CDR3. The order of the fields is V gene, clone size, J gene, D gene, CDR3 protein, CDR3 DNA. A D gene is named only where the DNA matches it firmly. For some rows the clone size is stated as once, few or many, or as a class when expanded; others skip it.

TRBV6-5	-	TRBJ1-2	-	CASSYRDLGGYTF	TGTGCCAGCAGTTACAGGGACCTCGGTGGCTACACCTTC
TRBV25-1	-	TRBJ1-1	TRBD1	CASSVGTGWDTEAFF	TGTGCCAGCAGTGTAGGGACAGGGTGGGACACTGAAGCTTTCTTT
TRBV14	-	TRBJ2-7	-	CASSPRQGPYEQYF	TGTGCCAGCAGTCCCCGGCAGGGACCCTACGAGCAGTACTTC
TRBV7-2	-	TRBJ2-7	-	CASSSNSGFSYEQYF	TGTGCCAGCAGCTCGAATAGCGGCTTTTCCTACGAGCAGTACTTC
TRBV27	-	TRBJ1-1	-	CASRRQEVTETFF	TGTGCCAGCAGACGACAGGAGGTTACTGAAACTTTCTTT
TRBV19	-	TRBJ2-2	TRBD1	CASRRGGQGASGELFF	TGTGCCAGTAGAAGGGGGGGACAGGGGGCGTCCGGGGAGCTGTTTTTT
TRBV27	-	TRBJ2-7	-	CASSGRDKIYEQYF	TGTGCCAGCAGTGGTAGGGACAAGATCTACGAGCAGTACTTC
TRBV5-6	-	TRBJ2-5	-	CASSFVPTGQETQYF	TGTGCCAGCAGCTTTGTTCCTACAGGTCAAGAGACCCAGTACTTC
TRBV5-4	-	TRBJ2-3	TRBD1	CASSTGQGTDTQYF	TGTGCCAGCAGCACCGGACAGGGGACAGATACGCAGTATTTT
TRBV6-6	-	TRBJ1-3	-	CASSPWDKVGAIYF	TGTGCCAGCAGCCCATGGGACAAGGTGGGGGCCATATATTTT
TRBV11-1	-	TRBJ2-1	-	CASSLSQGGQNEQFF	TGTGCCAGCAGCTTATCTCAGGGGGGGCAGAATGAGCAGTTCTTC
TRBV11-2	once	TRBJ2-7	TRBD1	CASSFPTGSYEQYF	TGTGCCAGCAGCTTCCCGACAGGGTCCTACGAGCAGTACTTC
TRBV19	few	TRBJ1-1	-	CASSIGGGNTEAFF	TGTGCCAGTTCCATTGGTGGGGGGAACACTGAAGCTTTCTTT
TRBV5-5	once	TRBJ2-7	TRBD2	CASSQGLAGVNEQYF	TGTGCCAGCAGCCAAGGACTAGCGGGCGTGAACGAGCAGTACTTC